This T cell receptor (beta chain) stems from a study of shared clonotypes between healthy human individuals. Study findings and constraints: Memory subsets had estimated richness that was generally smaller than that of naive subsets.

The assay was immunoSEQ multiplex PCR, and TCRdb's table has in-frame clones only and misses some. The data show approximately 240,000 clones, 65% to 70% seen once. This clone has a handful of counts. Its antigen remains unknown. The sample holds other DNA sequences that translate to the same CDR3. This CDR3 spans 16 amino acids. With V trimmed by 0 bases and J by 2 bases, 2 bases remained unmatched. Germline V gene data show CDR1 as SEHNR and CDR2 as FQNEAQ (reference sequence). The rearrangement links TRBV7-9 to TRBJ2-1; 9 bases map to TRBD2. This sequence was found in a man aged 25 to 40 in good health. Sequenced sample: memory CD4+ T cells sorted from blood. The subset is: CD45RA-negative fraction. The CDR3 spells CASSLALAGTYNEQFF. CDR3 in DNA: TGTGCCAGCAGCTTAGCGCTAGCGGGGACCTACAATGAGCAGTTCTTC.